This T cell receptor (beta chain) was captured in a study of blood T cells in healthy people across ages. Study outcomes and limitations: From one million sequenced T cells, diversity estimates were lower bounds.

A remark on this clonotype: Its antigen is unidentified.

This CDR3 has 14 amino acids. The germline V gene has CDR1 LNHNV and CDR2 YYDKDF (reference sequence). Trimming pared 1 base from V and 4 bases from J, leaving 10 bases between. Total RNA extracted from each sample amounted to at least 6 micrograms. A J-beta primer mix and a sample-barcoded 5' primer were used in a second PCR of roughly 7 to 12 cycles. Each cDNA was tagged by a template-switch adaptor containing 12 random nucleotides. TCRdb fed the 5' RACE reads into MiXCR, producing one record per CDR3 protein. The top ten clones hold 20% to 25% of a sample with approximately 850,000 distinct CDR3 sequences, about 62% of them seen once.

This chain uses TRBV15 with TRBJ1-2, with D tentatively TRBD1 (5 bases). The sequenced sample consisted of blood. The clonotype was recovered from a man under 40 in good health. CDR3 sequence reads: CATSRAGIGYGYTF. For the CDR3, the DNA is TGTGCCACCAGCAGAGCAGGGATCGGCTATGGCTACACCTTC.